Below, 19 T cell receptor beta chains from the same sample are listed, as sequenced in a study of blood T cell repertoires in COVID-19. Clones were read by immunoSEQ multiplex PCR, and TCRdb kept only the in-frame ones, dropping some. The sample yields approximately 210,000 clones, 89% seen once. The specimen was PBMCs or T cells enriched from blood (not recorded which). These receptors were collected from a woman between 18 and 29 years old who had recovered from COVID-19.

The CDR3 region is CASSLPDPQGSREKLFF. The CDR3 nucleotides read TGTGCCAGTAGTCTGCCGGATCCACAGGGGAGTAGGGAAAAACTGTTTTTT. This sequence joins TRBV19 and TRBJ1-4; 7 bases match TRBD1. The CDR3 is made up of 17 amino acids. J was trimmed by 8 bases and V by 5 bases; bases with no gene match: 17. Germline CDR1 and CDR2: LNHDA and SQIVND (reference sequence). Full variable domain (rest looked up from reference TRBV19 and TRBJ1-4): DGGITQSPKYLFRKEGQNVTLSCEQNLNHDAMYWYRQDPGQGLRLIYYSQIVNDFQKGDIAEGYSVSREKKESFPLTVTSAQKNPTAFYLCASSLPDPQGSREKLFFGSGTQLSVL.

This clone was seen just once. The chain recombines TRBV24-1 with TRBJ2-3, with D perhaps matching TRBD2 (6 bases). Trimming stripped 3 bases from V and 2 bases from J, with 14 bases between. Germline values: CDR1 KGHDR, CDR2 SFDVKD. There are 16 residues in the CDR3. The CDR3 nucleotides read TGTGCCACCAGTGATCCACTGACGGACTACACAGATACGCAGTATTTT. Translating it yields CATSDPLTDYTDTQYF.

CDR3 nucleotide sequence: TGTGCCAGGACCGACAGGTATTATGGCAATCAGCCCCAGCATTTT. Translated, it gives CARTDRYYGNQPQHF. The V call is TRBV6-5, the J call TRBJ1-5; weak D call: TRBD1 (6 bases). Looked up from germline, CDR1 is MNHEY and CDR2 is SVGAGI. This CDR3 has 15 amino acids. V shed 9 bases and J shed 2 bases, with 17 bases lying between them.

This chain connects TRBV12-3 or TRBV12-4 to TRBJ1-6; D gene ambiguous. Trimming took 3 bases from V and 10 from J, leaving 10 bases between them. CDR3 length: 13 residues. The CDR3 DNA reads as TGTGCCAGCAGTTTCGAAGCTCGGTCACCCCTCCACTTT. The encoded protein is CASSFEARSPLHF.

V gene TRBV3-1 (or the pseudogene TRBV3-2) combines with J gene TRBJ2-1; D not resolved. The CDR3 spans 12 residues. The germline CDR1 and CDR2 sequences are LGHDT and YNNKEL (reference sequence). The germline V and J ends were trimmed by 4 bases and 14 bases, with 15 bases remaining between them. The CDR3 bases are TGTGCCAGCAGCCTAGGTCCCCGAAGCGAGTTCTTC. This gives the protein CASSLGPRSEFF.

This chain uses TRBV12-3 or TRBV12-4 with TRBJ1-1; D possibly corresponds to TRBD1 (5 bases). The CDR3 runs 11 residues. The ends were cut back, 4 bases at V and 12 bases at J, with 12 bases in the middle. The CDR3 coding sequence is TGTGCCAGCAGTTCCGGTGTGGACACTTTCTTT. Encoded protein: CASSSGVDTFF.

This clone was observed once. The J gene is TRBJ2-7, the V gene TRBV7-9, with D perhaps TRBD2 (6 bases). Deletions cut 5 bases from V and 2 bases from J, with 16 bases between. Germline V gives CDR1 SEHNR, CDR2 FQNEAQ (reference sequence). The CDR3 covers 15 residues. The CDR3 region is CASSPEGGGTYEQYF. CDR3 nucleotides: TGTGCCAGCAGCCCGGAGGGTGGGGGGACCTACGAGCAGTACTTC.

This chain links TRBV10-2 with TRBJ1-1; TRBD1 is a possible D gene (5 bases). From germline, CDR1 is WSHSY and CDR2 SAAADI. The CDR3 sequence is 16 residues long. Trimming left V 7 bases short and J 2 bases short, with 20 bases between. This CDR3 reads CASTLTAGHVNTEAFF. In DNA form, the CDR3 reads TGCGCCAGCACGCTGACAGCAGGGCACGTTAACACTGAAGCTTTCTTT.

A few counts support this clone. The V and J genes are TRBV19 and TRBJ2-1, with TRBD2 identical over 7 bases. CDR3 length equals 13 residues. Germline CDR1 reads LNHDA; CDR2 reads SQIVND (reference sequence). Unmatched junction bases numbered 11, after V lost 9 bases and J lost 9 bases. The CDR3 region is CASSKGRVGEQFF. The CDR3 nucleotides are TGTGCCAGCTCAAAAGGGAGGGTTGGTGAGCAGTTCTTC.

This rearrangement joins TRBV4-2 to TRBJ2-2, with 8 positions matching TRBD1. V trimming: 0 bases; J trimming: 1 base; junction bases outside the gene matches: 1. The CDR3 runs to 16 residues. Per the germline V gene, CDR1 is LGHNA and CDR2 is YNFKEQ. The CDR3, as DNA: TGTGCCAGCAGCCAAGAGGACAGGGAGAACACCGGGGAGCTGTTTTTT. It specifies CASSQEDRENTGELFF.

The chain uses TRBV24-1 and TRBJ1-5; the match to TRBD1 covers 7 bases. The CDR3 length is 16 residues. V shed 5 bases, J shed 9 bases, and the junction held 15 bases outside the gene matches. The germline V gene encodes CDR1 KGHDR and CDR2 SFDVKD. CDR3 bases: TGTGCCACCAGTGGGGGGGACAGTTGGGGTTTCAGGCCCCAGCATTTT. As protein: CATSGGDSWGFRPQHF.

The chain is built from TRBV5-1 and TRBJ1-5, with 7 bases identical to TRBD1. This CDR3 region has 16 residues. V shed 0 bases and J 3 bases; nucleotides not matched to a gene: 6. Looked up from germline, CDR1 is SGHRS and CDR2 is YFSETQ. The DNA of the CDR3 is TGCGCCAGCAGCTTGGGTACAGACAGGGCCAATCAGCCCCAGCATTTT. It is translated as CASSLGTDRANQPQHF.

The V call is TRBV24-1, the J call TRBJ2-1, with TRBD1 matching 10 bases. The CDR3 length is 14 residues. V lost 5 bases and J lost 8; bases outside the gene matches: 5. CDR1 KGHDR and CDR2 SFDVKD come from the germline V gene. In DNA form, the CDR3 reads TGTGCCACCAGTGGACAGGGGGCAACGGATGAGCAGTTCTTC. This translates into CATSGQGATDEQFF.

This clone was observed a few times. The chain uses TRBV7-9 and TRBJ1-6; the match to TRBD1 covers 9 bases. Per germline, CDR1 SEHNR and CDR2 FQNEAQ (reference sequence). With 7 bases clipped from V and 7 bases from J, the junction kept 8 bases outside the gene matches. This CDR3 region has 15 residues. CDR3: CASNFGDRENSPLHF. Here the CDR3 DNA reads TGTGCCAGCAACTTTGGGGACAGGGAAAATTCACCCCTCCACTTT.

The rearrangement uses TRBV5-6 and TRBJ1-4, with 7 bases matching TRBD1. The CDR3 runs to 14 residues. The junction had 7 bases not matched to a gene; V was cut back by 4 bases and J by 7 bases. Germline CDR1 is SGHDT and CDR2 is YYEEEE. The CDR3 DNA is TGTGCCAGCAGCCCCTGGACAGGTGGTGAAAAACTGTTTTTT. It translates to CASSPWTGGEKLFF.

This chain joins TRBV10-2 and TRBJ2-5; 9 bases agree with TRBD2. The CDR3 has 15 residues. From germline, CDR1 is WSHSY and CDR2 SAAADI. Trimming cost V 6 bases and J 7 bases; bases outside gene matches: 12. CDR3 DNA sequence: TGCGCCAGCAGGACGACTAGCGGAGGGAGTGGGACCCAGTACTTC. Protein sequence: CASRTTSGGSGTQYF.

The rearrangement links TRBV6-6 to TRBJ2-1; 7 bases agree with TRBD1. This CDR3 is 14 amino acids long. The J segment lost 10 bases and the V segment lost 5 bases, leaving 11 bases of the junction unmatched. Germline V gives CDR1 MNHNY, CDR2 SVGAGI (reference sequence). The CDR3 loop reads CASSDRDPWKEQFF. The CDR3 DNA sequence: TGTGCCAGCAGTGACAGGGATCCCTGGAAGGAGCAGTTCTTC.

The V gene is TRBV27, the J gene TRBJ2-1; 11 bases are shared with TRBD1. Trimming took 4 bases from V and 12 from J; bases not matched to a gene: 11. Per germline, CDR1 MNHEY and CDR2 SMNVEV (reference sequence). The CDR3 consists of 15 residues. The CDR3 DNA reads TGTGCCAGCAGTTCCCCGGGACAGGGGGGAATCGGGCAGTTCTTC. Protein sequence: CASSSPGQGGIGQFF.

This chain joins TRBV5-1 and TRBJ1-4; TRBD1 might be the D (6 bases). There are 17 residues in the CDR3. Germline V CDR1 and CDR2: SGHRS, YFSETQ. Trimming took 4 bases from V and 3 from J, leaving 19 bases between them. CDR3 in amino acids: CASSAGLSDRSNEKLFF. In nucleotides, the CDR3 is TGCGCCAGCAGCGCTGGCCTATCGGACAGATCTAATGAAAAACTGTTTTTT.